This record covers a single T cell receptor beta chain. Antigen specificity is unknown. This sample stems from a study of shared clonotypes between healthy human individuals. There were no recent acute infections or vaccinations among the donors, who were healthy HIV-negative adults. Only Caucasian adults living in Nashville, Tennessee served as donors. Study results and caveats: Memory subsets generally showed lower estimated richness than naive subsets.

The protocol was immunoSEQ multiplex PCR, while the TCRdb copy is restricted to in-frame clones and leaves out a portion. The sample holds 600,000 to 800,000 clones; approximately 72% are singletons and the top ten take about 1.7%. Trimming shortened V by 1 base and J by 1 base, and 7 bases separated the two germline ends. Germline assignment: CDR1 MNHEY and CDR2 SVGAGI. The CDR3 loop spans 14 amino acids. The material sequenced was memory CD4+ T cells sorted from blood. Subset meaning: CD45RA-negative fraction. This receptor was identified in a young woman in good health. The V and J genes are TRBV6-5 and TRBJ1-1; D is ambiguous. The CDR3 DNA is TGTGCCAGCAGTTACTTGGGCCGGAACACTGAAGCTTTCTTT. It translates to CASSYLGRNTEAFF.